This T cell receptor beta chain was observed in a study of T cell repertoires in cytomegalovirus infection. Study context: Based on public TCR beta signatures, there were indications of CMV infection and of a matching HLA type. Study-level points and caveats: CMV-specific HLA-C-restricted TCR beta clonotypes dominated the ex vivo response. Summed frequency of shared TCR beta families picked out CMV carriers who also had the relevant HLA.

Comments on this clonotype: Its specificity is not known.

The J segment lost 1 base and the V segment lost 6 bases, leaving 9 bases of the junction unmatched. Germline V CDR1 and CDR2: DFQATT, SNEGSKA (reference sequence). The CDR3 runs to 16 residues. TCRdb reprocessed the reads with MiXCR, giving one entry per CDR3 protein. The data contain around 740,000 distinct CDR3 sequences, roughly 36% of them singletons. This chain links TRBV20-1 with TRBJ2-3; 11 nucleotides line up with TRBD2. This sequence was found in a human donor in good health (CMV status not recorded). Some clones in this sample may be carry-over from other donors' samples. What was sequenced was PBMCs. The CDR3 DNA follows: TGCAGTGCAACGACAATTAGCGGGAGGGGCACAGATACGCAGTATTTT. Translating gives CSATTISGRGTDTQYF.